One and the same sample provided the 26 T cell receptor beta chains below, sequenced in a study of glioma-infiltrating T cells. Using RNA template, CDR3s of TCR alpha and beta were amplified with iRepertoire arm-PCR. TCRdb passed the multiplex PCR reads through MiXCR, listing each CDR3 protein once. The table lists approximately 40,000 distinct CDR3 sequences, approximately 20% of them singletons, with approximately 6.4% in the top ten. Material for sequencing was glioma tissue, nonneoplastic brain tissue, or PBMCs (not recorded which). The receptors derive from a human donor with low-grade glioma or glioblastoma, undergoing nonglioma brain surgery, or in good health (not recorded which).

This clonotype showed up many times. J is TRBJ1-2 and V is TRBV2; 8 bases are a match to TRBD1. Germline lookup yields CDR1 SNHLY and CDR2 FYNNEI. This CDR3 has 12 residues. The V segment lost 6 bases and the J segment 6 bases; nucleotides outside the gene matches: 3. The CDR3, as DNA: TGTGCCAGCAGGGGACAGGACCATGGCTACACCTTC. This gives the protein CASRGQDHGYTF.

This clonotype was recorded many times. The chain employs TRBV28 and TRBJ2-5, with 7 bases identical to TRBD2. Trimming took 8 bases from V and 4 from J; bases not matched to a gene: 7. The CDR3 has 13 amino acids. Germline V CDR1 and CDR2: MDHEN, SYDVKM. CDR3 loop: CASSPGGGETQYF. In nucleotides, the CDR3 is TGTGCCAGCTCCCCCGGCGGGGGAGAGACCCAGTACTTC. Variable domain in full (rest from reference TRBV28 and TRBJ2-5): DVKVTQSSRYLVKRTGEKVFLECVQDMDHENMFWYRQDPGLGLRLIYFSYDVKMKEKGDIPEGYSVSREKKERFSLILESASTNQTSMYLCASSPGGGETQYFGPGTRLLVL.

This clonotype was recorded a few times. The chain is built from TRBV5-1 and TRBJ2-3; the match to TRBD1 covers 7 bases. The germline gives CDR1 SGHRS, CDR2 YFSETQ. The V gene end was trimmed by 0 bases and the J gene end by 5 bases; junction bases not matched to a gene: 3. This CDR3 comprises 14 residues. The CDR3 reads CASSLGQGRDTQYF. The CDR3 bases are TGCGCCAGCAGCTTGGGACAGGGAAGAGATACGCAGTATTTT.

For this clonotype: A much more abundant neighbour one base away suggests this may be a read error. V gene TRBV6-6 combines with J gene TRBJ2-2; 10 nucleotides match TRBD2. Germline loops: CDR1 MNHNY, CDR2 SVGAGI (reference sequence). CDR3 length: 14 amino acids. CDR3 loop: CASIIAGGHGEPFF. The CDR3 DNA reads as TGTGCCAGCATAATAGCGGGAGGTCACGGGGAGCCGTTTTTT.

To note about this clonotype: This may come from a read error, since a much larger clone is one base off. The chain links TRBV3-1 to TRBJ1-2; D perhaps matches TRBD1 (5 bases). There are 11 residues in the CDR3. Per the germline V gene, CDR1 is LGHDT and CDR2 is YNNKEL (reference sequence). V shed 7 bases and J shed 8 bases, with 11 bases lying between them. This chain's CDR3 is CASIGGTGYTF. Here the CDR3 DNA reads TGTGCCAGCATTGGAGGGACCGGCTACACCTTC.

In DNA form, the CDR3 reads TGTGCCAGCAGCCTTAGACCACCCGGGACAGGAAGCACAGATACGCAGTATTTT. Its protein product is CASSLRPPGTGSTDTQYF. The chain combines TRBV13 with TRBJ2-3; 8 bases match TRBD1. Per the germline V gene, CDR1 is PRHDT and CDR2 is FYEKMQ (reference sequence). The CDR3 is 18 residues long. Germline trimming cut 5 bases from V and 0 bases from J; bases unmatched to any gene: 13.

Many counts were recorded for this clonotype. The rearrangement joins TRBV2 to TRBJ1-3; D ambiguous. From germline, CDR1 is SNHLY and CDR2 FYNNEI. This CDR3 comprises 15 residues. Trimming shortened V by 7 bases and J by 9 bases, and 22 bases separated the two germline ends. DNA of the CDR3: TGTGCCAGCAATTCGGCGCAAGCCCTAGGTTCCACCATATATTTT. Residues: CASNSAQALGSTIYF.

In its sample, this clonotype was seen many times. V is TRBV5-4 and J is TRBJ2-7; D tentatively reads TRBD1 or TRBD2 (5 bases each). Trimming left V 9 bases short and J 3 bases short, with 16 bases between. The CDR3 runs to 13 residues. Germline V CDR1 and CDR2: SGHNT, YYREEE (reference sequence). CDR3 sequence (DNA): TGTGCCACCCACCGGGACGGTATCTACGAGCAGTACGTC. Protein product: CATHRDGIYEQYV.

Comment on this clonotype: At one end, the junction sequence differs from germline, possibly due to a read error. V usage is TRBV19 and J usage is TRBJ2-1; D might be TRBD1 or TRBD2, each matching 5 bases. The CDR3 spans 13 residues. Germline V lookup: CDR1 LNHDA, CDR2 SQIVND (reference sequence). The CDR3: CAGSGGSYNEQFF. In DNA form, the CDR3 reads TGTGCCGGTAGTGGGGGAAGTTACAATGAGCAGTTCTTC.

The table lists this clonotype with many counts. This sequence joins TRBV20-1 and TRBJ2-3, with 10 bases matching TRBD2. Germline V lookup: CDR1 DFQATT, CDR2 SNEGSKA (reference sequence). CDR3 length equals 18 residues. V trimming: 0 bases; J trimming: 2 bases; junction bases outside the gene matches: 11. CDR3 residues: CSARDLVAGGRYTDTQYF. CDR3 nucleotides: TGCAGTGCTAGAGATCTCGTAGCGGGAGGCCGGTACACAGATACGCAGTATTTT.

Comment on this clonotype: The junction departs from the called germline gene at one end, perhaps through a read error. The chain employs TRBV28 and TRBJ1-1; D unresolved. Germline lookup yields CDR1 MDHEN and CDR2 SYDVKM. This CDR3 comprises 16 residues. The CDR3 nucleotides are TGTGCCAGCAGTTTCGGGTTTGGACTCATGAGCACTAAAGCTTTCTTT. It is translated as CASSFGFGLMSTKAFF.

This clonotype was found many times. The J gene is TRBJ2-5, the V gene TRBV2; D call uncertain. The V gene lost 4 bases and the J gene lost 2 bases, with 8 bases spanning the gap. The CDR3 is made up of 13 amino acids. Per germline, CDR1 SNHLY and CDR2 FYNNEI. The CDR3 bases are TGTGCCAGCAGTGTCGTCACACAAGAGACCCAGTACTTC. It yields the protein CASSVVTQETQYF.

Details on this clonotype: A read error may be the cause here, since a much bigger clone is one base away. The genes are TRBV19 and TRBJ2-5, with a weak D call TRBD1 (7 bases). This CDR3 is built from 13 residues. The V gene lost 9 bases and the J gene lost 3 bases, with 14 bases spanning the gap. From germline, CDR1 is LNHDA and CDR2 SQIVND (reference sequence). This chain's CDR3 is CASRQGLEETQYF. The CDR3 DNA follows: TGTGCCAGCCGACAGGGACTCGAAGAGACCCAGTACTTC.

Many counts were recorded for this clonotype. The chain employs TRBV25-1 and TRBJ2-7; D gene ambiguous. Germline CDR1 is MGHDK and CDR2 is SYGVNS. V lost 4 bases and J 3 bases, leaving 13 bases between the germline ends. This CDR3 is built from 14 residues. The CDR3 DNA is TGTGCCAGCAGTGGACTCCCTAAGGTCTACGAGCAGTACTTC. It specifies CASSGLPKVYEQYF.

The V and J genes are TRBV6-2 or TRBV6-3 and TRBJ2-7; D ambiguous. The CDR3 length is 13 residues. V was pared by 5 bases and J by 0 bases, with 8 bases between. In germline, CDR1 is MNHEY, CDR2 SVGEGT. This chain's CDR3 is CASSLTASYEQYF. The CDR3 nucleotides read TGTGCCAGCAGTCTGACGGCCTCCTACGAGCAGTACTTC.

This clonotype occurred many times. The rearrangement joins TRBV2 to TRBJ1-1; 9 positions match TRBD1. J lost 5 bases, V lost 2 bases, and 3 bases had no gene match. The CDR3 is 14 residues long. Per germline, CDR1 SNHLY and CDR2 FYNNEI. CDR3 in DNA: TGTGCCAGCAGTGAACAGGGGACAGGGACTGAAGCTTTCTTT. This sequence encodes CASSEQGTGTEAFF.

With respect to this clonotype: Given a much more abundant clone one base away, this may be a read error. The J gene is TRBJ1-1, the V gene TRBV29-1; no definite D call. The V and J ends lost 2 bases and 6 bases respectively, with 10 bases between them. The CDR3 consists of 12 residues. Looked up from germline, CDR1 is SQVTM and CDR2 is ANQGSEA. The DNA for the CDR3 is TGCAGCGTTGAACACGGTGCCGCTGAAGCTTTCTTT. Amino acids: CSVEHGAAEAFF. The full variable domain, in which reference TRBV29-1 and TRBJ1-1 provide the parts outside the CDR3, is SAVISQKPSRDICQRGTSLTIQCQVDSQVTMMFWYRQQPGQSLTLIATANQGSEATYESGFVIDKFPISRPNLTFSTLTVSNMSPEDSSIYLCSVEHGAAEAFFGQGTRLTVV.

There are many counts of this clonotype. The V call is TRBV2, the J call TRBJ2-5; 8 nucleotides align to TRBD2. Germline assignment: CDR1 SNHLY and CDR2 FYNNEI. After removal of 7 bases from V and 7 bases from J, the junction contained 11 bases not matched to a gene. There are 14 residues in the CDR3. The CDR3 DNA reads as TGTGCCAGCAAAAAGAGCGGGAGCGCCTGGACCCAGTACTTC. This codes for CASKKSGSAWTQYF.

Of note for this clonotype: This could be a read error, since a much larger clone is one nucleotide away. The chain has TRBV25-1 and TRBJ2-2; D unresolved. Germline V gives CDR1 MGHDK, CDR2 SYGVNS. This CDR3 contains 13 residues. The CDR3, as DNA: TGTGCCCGCAGTGAATCGAACACCGGGGAGCTGTTTTTT. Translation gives CARSESNTGELFF.

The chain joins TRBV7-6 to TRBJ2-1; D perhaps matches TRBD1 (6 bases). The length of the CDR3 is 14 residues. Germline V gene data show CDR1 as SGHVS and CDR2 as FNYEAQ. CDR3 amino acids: CARRQVSVYNEQFF. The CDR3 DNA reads TGTGCTAGAAGACAGGTTTCGGTCTACAATGAGCAGTTCTTC.

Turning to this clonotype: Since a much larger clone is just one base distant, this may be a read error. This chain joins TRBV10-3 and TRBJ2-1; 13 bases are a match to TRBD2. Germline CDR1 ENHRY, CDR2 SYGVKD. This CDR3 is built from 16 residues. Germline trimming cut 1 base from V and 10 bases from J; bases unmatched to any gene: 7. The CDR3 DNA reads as TGTGCCATCAGTGAGTTGGGACTAGCGGGGTTTGGGGAGCAGTTCTTC. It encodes CAISELGLAGFGEQFF.

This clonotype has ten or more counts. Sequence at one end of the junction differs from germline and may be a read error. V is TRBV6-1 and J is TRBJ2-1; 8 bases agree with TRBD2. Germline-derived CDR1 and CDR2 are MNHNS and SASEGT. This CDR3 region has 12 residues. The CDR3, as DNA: TGTGCCGGCAGCTCGGGGGGGGTTGAGCAGTTCTTC. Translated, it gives CAGSSGGVEQFF.

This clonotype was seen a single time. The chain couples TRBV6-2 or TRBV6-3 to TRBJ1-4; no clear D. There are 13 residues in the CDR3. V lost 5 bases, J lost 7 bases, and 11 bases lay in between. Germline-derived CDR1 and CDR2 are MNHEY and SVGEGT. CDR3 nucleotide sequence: TGTGCCAGCAGTGTATTTCCGGTTGAAAAACTGTTTTTT. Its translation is CASSVFPVEKLFF.

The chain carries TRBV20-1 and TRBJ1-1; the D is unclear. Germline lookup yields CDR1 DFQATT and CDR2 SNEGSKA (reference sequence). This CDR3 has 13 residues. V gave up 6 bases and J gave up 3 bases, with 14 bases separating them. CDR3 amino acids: CSARPARDTEAFF. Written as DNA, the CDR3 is TGCAGTGCCAGACCGGCGAGGGACACTGAAGCTTTCTTT.

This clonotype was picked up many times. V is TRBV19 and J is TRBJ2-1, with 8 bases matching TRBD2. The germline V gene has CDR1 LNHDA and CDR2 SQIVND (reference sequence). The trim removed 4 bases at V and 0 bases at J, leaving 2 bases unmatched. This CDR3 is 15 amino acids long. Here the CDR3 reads CASSSGGSSYNEQFF. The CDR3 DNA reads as TGTGCCAGTAGTAGCGGGGGGAGCTCCTACAATGAGCAGTTCTTC.

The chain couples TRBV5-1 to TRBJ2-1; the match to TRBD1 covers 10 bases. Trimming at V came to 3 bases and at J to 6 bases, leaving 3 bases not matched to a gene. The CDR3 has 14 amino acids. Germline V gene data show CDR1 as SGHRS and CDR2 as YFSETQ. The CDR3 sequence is CASSWGQGFNEQFF. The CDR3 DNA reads TGCGCCAGCAGCTGGGGACAGGGGTTCAATGAGCAGTTCTTC.